Sequencing of this TCR beta chain was carried out in a study of blood T cell repertoires in COVID-19. Looking at the study overall: T cells, B-cell-depleted T cells, or PBMCs provided the cDNA or gDNA that served as material.

Between the trimmed V and J ends, which lost 3 bases and 1 base, there was a span of 4 bases. Germline lookup yields CDR1 SNHLY and CDR2 FYNNEI. This CDR3 is built from 13 residues. Measured with immunoSEQ multiplex PCR; TCRdb has only the in-frame clones, and not every one. The table lists about 54,000 clones, 90% of them singletons. Material: peripheral blood. The TCR comes from a woman in her forties with active COVID-19. V is TRBV2 and J is TRBJ1-5; D remains ambiguous. CDR3 region: CASSEGSNQPQHF. For the CDR3, the DNA is TGTGCCAGCAGTGAGGGCAGCAATCAGCCCCAGCATTTT. Supplemented by reference TRBV2 and TRBJ1-5, the full variable domain reads EPEVTQTPSHQVTQMGQEVILRCVPISNHLYFYWYRQILGQKVEFLVSFYNNEISEKSEIFDDQFSVERPDGSNFTLKIRSTKLEDSAMYFCASSEGSNQPQHFGDGTRLSIL.